A selection of T cell receptor beta chains follows, all from one sample in a study of blood T cell repertoires in COVID-19. Some clones are missing from TCRdb's copy, which holds only in-frame ones; the method was immunoSEQ multiplex PCR. The repertoire consists of about 120,000 clones, with around nine tenths occurring once and the leading ten covering approximately 4.6%. Sequencing input: peripheral blood. Receptor source: a man aged 55 to 69 with COVID-19, enrolled during active disease. The CDR3 runs from the conserved cysteine through the conserved F or W.

TRBV5-4 15 CASSRLAGPGDTQYF
TRBV5-1 13 CASSVAGVNEQFF
TRBV10-2 13 CASSENRESPLHF
TRBV9 12 CASSFRTGELFF
TRBV28 15 CASSLTPTTDYGYTF
TRBV28 15 CASSSLTGESTEAFF
TRBV20-1 14 CSASPGRNTGELFF
TRBV29-1 12 CSAGPRSTEAFF
TRBV3-1/TRBV3-2 16 CASSQGREPGTGELFF
TRBV21-1 14 CASGWGHRVTEAFF
TRBV5-1 15 CASSLGGMRQETQYF
TRBV10-1 12 CASSDPNQPQHF
TRBV10-2 14 CASKSGLQGGEQFF
TRBV27 15 CASSRTGYSNQPQHF
TRBV5-5 14 CASSNRDRAAKLFF
TRBV7-9 13 CASRYGGYTEAFF
TRBV28 16 CASSFPGELEGTEAFF
TRBV7-3 16 CASSTLRLDKTGELFF
TRBV4-1 16 CASSQGLAGETGELFF
TRBV5-1 16 CASSFYLAGRYNEQFF
TRBV19 15 CASRKGLATYNEQFF
TRBV3-1/TRBV3-2 15 CASSQMQVTYNEQFF
TRBV6-6 13 CASSYELRETQYF
TRBV7-2 13 CASSQTGRETQYF